This TCR beta chain is from a study of blood T cell repertoires in COVID-19. As originally analysed: Amplified reference gene primers provided the basis for estimating nucleated cell counts. Here immunoSEQ multiplex PCR was the method, and the copy in TCRdb shows in-frame clones only, minus some. The V and J calls and the clone size are those of that table, but D and trimming were determined from the DNA. In the table there are hundreds of thousands of clones, more than 85% of which are singletons. What was sequenced was PBMCs or T cells enriched from blood (not recorded which). The origin of this receptor is a woman aged 45-65 years who had recovered from COVID-19.

The CDR3 coding sequence is TGTGCCAGCACTTCTCCTGTCCTTAGCGGGAGTAGGAACGAGCAGTACTTC. It encodes CASTSPVLSGSRNEQYF. The chain carries TRBV28 and TRBJ2-7, with 9 positions matching TRBD2. The length of the CDR3 is 17 residues. CDR1 is MDHEN and CDR2 is SYDVKM in the germline V gene. V lost 7 bases, J lost 5 bases, and 18 bases stayed unmatched.